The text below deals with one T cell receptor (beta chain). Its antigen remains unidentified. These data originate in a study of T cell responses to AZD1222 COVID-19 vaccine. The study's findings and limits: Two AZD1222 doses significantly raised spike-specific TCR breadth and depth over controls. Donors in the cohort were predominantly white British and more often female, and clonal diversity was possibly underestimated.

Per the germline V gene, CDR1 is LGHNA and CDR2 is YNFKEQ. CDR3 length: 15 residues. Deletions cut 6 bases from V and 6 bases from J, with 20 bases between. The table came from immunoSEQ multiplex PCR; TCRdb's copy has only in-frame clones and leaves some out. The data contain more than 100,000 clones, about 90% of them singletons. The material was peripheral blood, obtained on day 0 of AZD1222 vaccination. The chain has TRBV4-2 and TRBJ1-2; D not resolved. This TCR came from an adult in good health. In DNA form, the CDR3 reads TGTGCCAGCAGGGAAGGACGGTGGATAAAAGATGGCTACACCTTC. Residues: CASREGRWIKDGYTF.